These 12 T cell receptor beta chains were all obtained from the same sample, sequenced in a study of blood T cell repertoires in COVID-19. The assay was immunoSEQ multiplex PCR, and TCRdb's table has in-frame clones only and misses some. Among some 270,000 clones listed, roughly 87% were seen once. The sample comprised peripheral blood. These receptor sequences come from a woman aged 40 to 55 who had recovered from COVID-19.

The chain has TRBV5-6 and TRBJ1-4; D not certain. CDR1 and CDR2 from the germline V gene are SGHDT and YYEEEE. The CDR3 runs 16 residues. V lost 0 bases and J lost 6, with 15 bases in between. The CDR3 sequence is CASSLGGIGDDEKLFF. CDR3 nucleotides: TGTGCCAGCAGCTTGGGCGGCATCGGCGATGATGAAAAACTGTTTTTT.

The V gene is TRBV18, the J gene TRBJ1-1, with D uncertain. V was pared by 2 bases and J by 2 bases, with 9 bases between. From germline, CDR1 is KGHSH and CDR2 LQKENI. The CDR3 runs 14 residues. The CDR3 spells CASSPTGVNTEAFF. The CDR3 DNA follows: TGTGCCAGCTCACCAACCGGGGTAAACACTGAAGCTTTCTTT.

This clone was detected only a few times. V usage is TRBV3-1 (or the pseudogene TRBV3-2) and J usage is TRBJ2-5, with 8 bases aligning to TRBD2. The CDR3 has 19 amino acids. The trim removed 1 base at V and 4 bases at J, leaving 17 bases unmatched. Germline CDR1 and CDR2: LGHDT and YNNKEL (reference sequence). The CDR3 reads CASSQGVPGDGGEGETQYF. In DNA, the CDR3 is TGTGCCAGCAGCCAAGGTGTTCCGGGTGACGGGGGGGAGGGAGAGACCCAGTACTTC.

The rearrangement links TRBV4-1 to TRBJ1-1; D remains unclear. Trimming removed 0 bases at V and 5 bases at J, with 7 bases between. The CDR3 totals 13 residues. Germline-derived CDR1 and CDR2 are MGHRA and YSYEKL. Here the CDR3 DNA reads TGCGCCAGCAGCCAAGATCAGCGTACTGAAGCTTTCTTT. It codes for CASSQDQRTEAFF.

The chain has TRBV19 and TRBJ1-5, with D unresolved. The V end lost 2 bases, the J end lost 8 bases, and 16 bases lay between the germline ends. The CDR3 has 15 amino acids. Germline values: CDR1 LNHDA, CDR2 SQIVND (reference sequence). The CDR3 coding sequence is TGTGCCAGTAGTATAAACCTCCAAGACTCAAAGCCCCAGCATTTT. Its protein is CASSINLQDSKPQHF. The complete variable domain, with remaining parts taken from reference TRBV19 and TRBJ1-5, reads DGGITQSPKYLFRKEGQNVTLSCEQNLNHDAMYWYRQDPGQGLRLIYYSQIVNDFQKGDIAEGYSVSREKKESFPLTVTSAQKNPTAFYLCASSINLQDSKPQHFGDGTRLSIL.

The genes are TRBV30 and TRBJ1-4; 10 bases fit TRBD1. Germline lookup yields CDR1 GTSNPN and CDR2 SVGIG (reference sequence). The junction had 8 bases not matched to a gene; V was cut back by 5 bases and J by 8 bases. There are 14 residues in the CDR3. The CDR3 reads CAWQTGTGDEKLFF. The CDR3 coding sequence is TGTGCCTGGCAAACCGGGACAGGGGACGAAAAACTGTTTTTT. The entire variable domain, with the rest obtained from reference TRBV30 and TRBJ1-4, is as follows: SQTIHQWPATLVQPVGSPLSLECTVEGTSNPNLYWYRQAAGRGLQLLFYSVGIGQISSEVPQNLSASRPQDRQFILSSKKLLLSDSGFYLCAWQTGTGDEKLFFGSGTQLSVL.

This rearrangement joins TRBV5-4 to TRBJ2-3, with D maybe TRBD1 (6 bases). The germline CDR1 and CDR2 sequences are SGHNT and YYREEE (reference sequence). The CDR3 has 15 residues. V lost 2 bases and J 5 bases, leaving 15 bases between the germline ends. The chain's CDR3 is CASSFGTPPGDTQYF. CDR3 sequence (DNA): TGTGCCAGCAGCTTCGGGACACCTCCGGGAGATACGCAGTATTTT. Full variable domain (missing parts from reference TRBV5-4 and TRBJ2-3): ETGVTQSPTHLIKTRGQQVTLRCSSQSGHNTVSWYQQALGQGPQFIFQYYREEENGRGNFPPRFSGLQFPNYSSELNVNALELDDSALYLCASSFGTPPGDTQYFGPGTRLTVL.

This chain links TRBV24-1 with TRBJ2-3; TRBD2 matches at 8 bases. The V gene end was trimmed by 8 bases and the J gene end by 4 bases; junction bases not matched to a gene: 10. The CDR3 has 15 amino acids. The germline gives CDR1 KGHDR, CDR2 SFDVKD. The CDR3 coding sequence is TGTGCCACCATCGAACCGGGACTAGTGGCAGATACGCAGTATTTT. Translated: CATIEPGLVADTQYF.

The chain has TRBV4-1 and TRBJ1-1, with D perhaps matching TRBD1 (5 bases). The CDR3 is 15 residues long. In germline, CDR1 is MGHRA, CDR2 YSYEKL. Trimming pared 2 bases from V and 0 bases from J, leaving 10 bases between. The CDR3 DNA follows: TGCGCCAGCAGCCAACAGGGTTGGATGAACACTGAAGCTTTCTTT. As protein: CASSQQGWMNTEAFF.

This clone was recorded only once. Sequence at one end of the junction differs from germline and may be a read error. The chain couples TRBV5-4 to TRBJ2-2, with D possibly matching TRBD2 (6 bases). The CDR3 runs 13 residues. Germline V gene lookup returns CDR1 SGHNT and CDR2 YYREEE (reference sequence). CDR3 residues: CASSTSLPGGLFF. CDR3 nucleotides: TGTGCCAGCAGCACGTCCCTCCCCGGGGGGCTGTTTTTT. Complete variable domain (other parts from reference TRBV5-4 and TRBJ2-2): ETGVTQSPTHLIKTRGQQVTLRCSSQSGHNTVSWYQQALGQGPQFIFQYYREEENGRGNFPPRFSGLQFPNYSSELNVNALELDDSALYLCASSTSLPGGLFFGEGSRLTVL.

The V and J genes are TRBV5-1 and TRBJ2-7; tentative D call: TRBD1 (5 bases). Germline V lookup: CDR1 SGHRS, CDR2 YFSETQ. V shed 0 bases and J shed 5 bases, with 18 bases lying between them. The CDR3 consists of 16 residues. The CDR3 spells CASSLEVVREPHEQYF. In nucleotides, the CDR3 is TGCGCCAGCAGCTTGGAAGTTGTCAGGGAACCCCACGAGCAGTACTTC.

The chain recombines TRBV7-2 with TRBJ2-3, with a possible D match to TRBD2 (6 bases). The length of the CDR3 is 13 residues. The V gene's germline CDR1 is SGHTA and CDR2 FQGNSA. Trimming left V 6 bases short and J 8 bases short, with 15 bases between. The CDR3 loop reads CASSMAGGTTQYF. CDR3 coding DNA: TGTGCCAGCAGTATGGCGGGCGGGACTACGCAGTATTTT.